This TCR beta chain is drawn from a study of blood T cell repertoires in COVID-19. Living in 24 US areas, the participants were between roughly 18 and 95 years of age. Participant reports of clinical history set cohort assignment. Sequencing was performed with immunoSEQ multiplex PCR; in TCRdb, only in-frame clones are kept and a portion is missing. The table includes fewer than 500,000 clones, roughly 90% detected once. The CDR3 runs 15 residues. Trimming cost V 8 bases and J 4 bases; bases outside gene matches: 5. The germline V gene has CDR1 MNHEY and CDR2 SVGAGI. Sequenced sample: PBMCs or T cells enriched from blood (not recorded which). The rearrangement uses TRBV6-5 and TRBJ2-5, with 15 bases lining up with TRBD2. The clonotype comes from a young woman with acute COVID-19. DNA of the CDR3: TGTGCCAGCGGACTAGCGGGGGGGCTCAGAGAGACCCAGTACTTC. Translating it yields CASGLAGGLRETQYF.